These 6 T cell receptor beta chains were all obtained from the same sample, sequenced in a study of early T cells in non-severe SARS-CoV-2 infection. From the 5' RACE reads, TCRdb called clonotypes with MiXCR, one entry per CDR3 protein. The sample yields 60,000 to 70,000 distinct CDR3 sequences, roughly 5.7% seen once. The starting material was whole blood, obtained at baseline. The source of these receptors is an adult who was a healthcare worker with PCR-confirmed SARS-CoV-2 infection or an uninfected control (not recorded which).

This clonotype was picked up many times. The chain employs TRBV7-2 and TRBJ1-5, with 7 bases lining up with TRBD1. CDR1 SGHTA and CDR2 FQGNSA come from the germline V gene. This CDR3 has 14 residues. The trim removed 1 base at V and 6 bases at J, leaving 3 bases unmatched. The CDR3 DNA reads as TGTGCCAGCAGCTTAGGACAGGGACTTCAGCCCCAGCATTTT. Encoded protein: CASSLGQGLQPQHF.

This clonotype was detected ten times or more. J is TRBJ2-3 and V is TRBV29-1; TRBD2 agrees at 10 bases. CDR3 size: 16 residues. CDR1 and CDR2 from the germline V gene are SQVTM and ANQGSEA. J gave up 0 bases and V 2 bases, and 5 bases lay outside the gene matches. The CDR3 region is CSVELAGVTSTDTQYF. DNA of the CDR3: TGCAGCGTTGAACTAGCGGGAGTTACTAGCACAGATACGCAGTATTTT.

There are a few counts of this clonotype. This chain links TRBV12-3 or TRBV12-4 with TRBJ2-7; tentatively, D is TRBD2 (7 bases). The CDR3 consists of 13 residues. Deletions cut 3 bases from V and 6 bases from J, with 12 bases between. CDR3: CASSLGGPSEQYF. CDR3 bases: TGTGCCAGCAGTTTGGGGGGGCCTAGCGAGCAGTACTTC.

This clonotype was found many times. The chain has TRBV28 and TRBJ1-5; no clear D gene. This CDR3 has 19 residues. Germline CDR1 MDHEN, CDR2 SYDVKM. This chain's CDR3 is CVSRRCGSMHINSNQPQHF. The CDR3 region has the DNA TGTGTTTCGCGTAGGTGTGGGTCCATGCATATTAATAGCAATCAGCCCCAGCATTTT.

This clonotype was counted only a few times. The J gene is TRBJ2-7, the V gene TRBV5-1; 8 bases match TRBD1. J gave up 0 bases and V 3 bases, and 8 bases lay outside the gene matches. Germline V gene data show CDR1 as SGHRS and CDR2 as YFSETQ. CDR3 length: 16 residues. As DNA, the CDR3 is TGCGCCAGCAGCTCGGAGGGACAGGTGAGCTCCTACGAGCAGTACTTC. Encoded protein: CASSSEGQVSSYEQYF.

This clonotype was recorded at least ten times. V gene TRBV7-9 combines with J gene TRBJ2-5; possibly TRBD1 for D (6 bases). This CDR3 has 14 amino acids. V lost 5 bases and J 2 bases, leaving 12 bases between the germline ends. CDR1 is SEHNR and CDR2 is FQNEAQ in the germline V gene (reference sequence). The CDR3 here is CASSDDRSQETQYF. DNA of the CDR3: TGTGCCAGCAGCGACGACAGGAGTCAAGAGACCCAGTACTTC.